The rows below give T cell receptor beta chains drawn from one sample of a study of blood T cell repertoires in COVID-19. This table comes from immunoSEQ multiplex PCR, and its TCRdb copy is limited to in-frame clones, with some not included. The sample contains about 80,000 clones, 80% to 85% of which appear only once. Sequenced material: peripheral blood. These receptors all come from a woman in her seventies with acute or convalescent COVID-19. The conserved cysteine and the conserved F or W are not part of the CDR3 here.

ASSQDGTSNEQY TRBJ2-7 TRBV3-1/TRBV3-2
ASSQERGTRD TRBJ2-5 TRBV3-1/TRBV3-2
ATSRQVLGYEQY TRBJ2-7 TRBV15
ASTRDSNTGELF TRBJ2-2 TRBV6-1
ASSSTTGNTGELF TRBJ2-2 TRBV7-3
ASSPGTGNYGYT TRBJ1-2 TRBV14
AGAGGAVGGYT TRBJ1-2 TRBV28
ASSETGWNGYT TRBJ1-2 TRBV7-9
SAYRVANEQY TRBJ2-7 TRBV29-1
SVEERGVDEQF TRBJ2-1 TRBV29-1
ASRTEANTGELF TRBJ2-2 TRBV5-1
ATWTSAGNEQF TRBJ2-1 TRBV19
ATSDFGEHYGYT TRBJ1-2 TRBV24-1
ASSQLRGLSNEKLF TRBJ1-4 TRBV4-2
ASTTGFRTGNAQGGSPLH TRBJ1-6 TRBV12-1
ASSAGQEFLPNYGYT TRBJ1-2 TRBV9
ASSLRTGSNTGELF TRBJ2-2 TRBV5-4
ASSLGGQYTEAF TRBJ1-1 TRBV7-9
ASRDRPSGNEKLF TRBJ1-4 TRBV19
ASSLTHRTSSYEQY TRBJ2-7 TRBV11-2
ASKLRGQPFAEAF TRBJ1-1 TRBV2
ASSLNPLAASYEQY TRBJ2-7 TRBV7-3
ASSLKGAGNTIY TRBJ1-3 TRBV3-1/TRBV3-2
ASSVAVVGELF TRBJ2-2 TRBV9
ASSPLAGAIYNEQF TRBJ2-1 TRBV27
ASSLTPGASGNTIY TRBJ1-3 TRBV3-1/TRBV3-2
ASSVDYPGADSYNEQF TRBJ2-1 TRBV9
ASSQEGDRAVTDTQY TRBJ2-3 TRBV4-2